The next 24 T cell receptor beta chains were all read from a single sample in a study of T cell repertoires in ileal Crohn's disease. The assay was immunoSEQ multiplex PCR, and TCRdb's table has in-frame clones only and misses some. The sample yields some 5,100 clones, roughly 84% seen once. The specimen sequenced was ileal tissue. These TCRs come from an adult with Crohn's disease.

This chain joins TRBV5-1 and TRBJ2-7; maybe TRBD2 (6 bases). V lost 2 bases and J lost 0, with 18 bases in between. CDR1 is SGHRS and CDR2 is YFSETQ in the germline V gene. The CDR3 has 17 amino acids. The CDR3 region is CASSFQSGRVSSYEQYF. The CDR3 DNA reads as TGCGCCAGCAGCTTTCAGAGCGGGCGGGTTAGCTCCTACGAGCAGTACTTC.

In this sample, this clone turned up a few times. The chain is built from TRBV29-1 and TRBJ1-1; D gene uncertain. CDR1 SQVTM and CDR2 ANQGSEA come from the germline V gene. The CDR3 consists of 10 residues. The ends were cut back, 3 bases at V and 4 bases at J, with 3 bases in the middle. CDR3 sequence: CSVDSTEAFF. CDR3 DNA: TGCAGCGTTGATAGCACTGAAGCTTTCTTT.

V is TRBV2 and J is TRBJ1-5, with D possibly TRBD1 on 6 matching bases. V lost 8 bases and J 0 bases, leaving 14 bases between the germline ends. The germline gives CDR1 SNHLY, CDR2 FYNNEI. CDR3 length equals 15 residues. In DNA, the CDR3 is TGTGCCAGCCACAGGGACCTTGATAGCAATCAGCCCCAGCATTTT. Its protein is CASHRDLDSNQPQHF.

The rearrangement links TRBV18 to TRBJ1-2; D is unresolved. V was shortened by 8 bases and J by 3 bases, with 13 bases between the two germline ends. The CDR3 sequence is 13 residues long. Germline V gene lookup returns CDR1 KGHSH and CDR2 LQKENI. CDR3 bases: TGTGCCAGCAACTCCGGGGAAGACTATGGCTACACCTTC. Its translation is CASNSGEDYGYTF.

This chain links TRBV6-5 with TRBJ1-5; TRBD1 is a possible D gene (5 bases). Trimming cost V 2 bases and J 9 bases, with 11 bases left between them. The CDR3 sequence is 13 residues long. CDR1 is MNHEY and CDR2 is SVGAGI in the germline V gene. The CDR3 protein is CASSYAGLGPQHF. The CDR3 DNA reads TGTGCCAGCAGTTACGCAGGGCTGGGGCCCCAGCATTTT.

This clone was recorded a few times. The J gene is TRBJ1-1, the V gene TRBV2, with TRBD1 matching 7 bases. Germline CDR1 and CDR2: SNHLY and FYNNEI. The CDR3 runs to 15 residues. V dropped 5 bases and J dropped 1; count of bases not matched to a gene: 7. CDR3 sequence (DNA): TGTGCCAGCAGTCCTACTCGGACAGGGAACACTGAAGCTTTCTTT. Translation gives CASSPTRTGNTEAFF.

The chain combines TRBV6-5 with TRBJ2-7; D may be TRBD2 (6 bases). CDR1 and CDR2 (germline): MNHEY, SVGAGI. V lost 7 bases and J lost 1, with 17 bases in between. The CDR3 spans 15 residues. The chain's CDR3 is CASTEVSAGSYEQYF. The CDR3 DNA reads as TGTGCCAGCACCGAGGTTTCAGCGGGTTCCTACGAGCAGTACTTC.

The chain employs TRBV28 and TRBJ1-2; 7 nucleotides match TRBD1. V dropped 5 bases and J dropped 4; count of bases not matched to a gene: 7. CDR3 length: 14 amino acids. Germline lookup yields CDR1 MDHEN and CDR2 SYDVKM. DNA of the CDR3: TGTGCCAGCAGTCCTCTCCGGGACAGCTATGGCTACACCTTC. Its protein is CASSPLRDSYGYTF.

The chain combines TRBV5-5 with TRBJ2-2, with TRBD1 matching 8 bases. The junction had 14 bases not matched to a gene; V was cut back by 6 bases and J by 4 bases. The CDR3 spans 17 residues. CDR1 and CDR2 (germline): SGHKS, YYEKEE (reference sequence). The DNA of the CDR3 is TGTGCCAGCACCCGACGGACGGACAGGGCGGTCACCGGGGAGCTGTTTTTT. It yields the protein CASTRRTDRAVTGELFF. Complete variable domain (other parts from reference TRBV5-5 and TRBJ2-2): DAGVTQSPTHLIKTRGQQVTLRCSPISGHKSVSWYQQVLGQGPQFIFQYYEKEERGRGNFPDRFSARQFPNYSSELNVNALLLGDSALYLCASTRRTDRAVTGELFFGEGSRLTVL.

This sequence joins TRBV4-2 and TRBJ2-7, with 13 bases aligning to TRBD2. Looked up from germline, CDR1 is LGHNA and CDR2 is YNFKEQ. J was trimmed by 4 bases and V by 0 bases; bases with no gene match: 12. The CDR3 covers 19 residues. CDR3 residues: CASSQDLLAGGRRFYEQYF. CDR3 DNA: TGTGCCAGCAGCCAAGATTTACTAGCGGGGGGGCGGCGGTTTTACGAGCAGTACTTC.

The chain recombines TRBV25-1 with TRBJ2-1; no definite D call. This CDR3 is 13 amino acids long. Germline CDR1 reads MGHDK; CDR2 reads SYGVNS. V lost 6 bases and J 0 bases, leaving 6 bases between the germline ends. CDR3 in amino acids: CASSRYSYNEQFF. Here the CDR3 DNA reads TGTGCCAGCAGCAGATACTCCTACAATGAGCAGTTCTTC.

The genes are TRBV5-1 and TRBJ2-7, with TRBD2 matching 9 bases. Germline V lookup: CDR1 SGHRS, CDR2 YFSETQ. The trim removed 3 bases at V and 2 bases at J, leaving 9 bases unmatched. CDR3 length: 16 amino acids. CDR3 DNA: TGCGCCAGCAGCTGGACCTTGAGCGGGGGGACCTACGAGCAGTACTTC. Translated: CASSWTLSGGTYEQYF.

This chain uses TRBV28 with TRBJ1-2, with a possible D match to TRBD1 (6 bases). V shed 6 bases and J shed 8 bases, with 16 bases lying between them. The germline CDR1 and CDR2 sequences are MDHEN and SYDVKM. The CDR3 extends over 13 amino acids. CDR3 nucleotides: TGTGCCAGCAGGGAAACAGGGTCCTACGGCTACACCTTC. The encoded protein is CASRETGSYGYTF.

The genes are TRBV6-6 and TRBJ1-2, with D maybe TRBD1 (6 bases). Germline V lookup: CDR1 MNHNY, CDR2 SVGAGI (reference sequence). This CDR3 region has 12 residues. Trimming removed 6 bases at V and 1 base at J, with 6 bases between. This CDR3 is CASRQGNYGYTF. The CDR3 nucleotides are TGTGCCAGCAGACAGGGTAACTATGGCTACACCTTC.

The CDR3: CASSTDRGLYEQYF. CDR3 nucleotide sequence: TGTGCCAGTAGTACGGACAGGGGGCTCTACGAGCAGTACTTC. This chain connects TRBV19 to TRBJ2-7; TRBD1 agrees at 11 bases. This CDR3 spans 14 amino acids. The germline gives CDR1 LNHDA, CDR2 SQIVND (reference sequence). J was trimmed by 3 bases and V by 4 bases; bases with no gene match: 2.

The V gene is TRBV5-1, the J gene TRBJ2-5; 14 bases are a match to TRBD2. The germline CDR1 and CDR2 sequences are SGHRS and YFSETQ. Trimming took 4 bases from V and 0 from J; bases not matched to a gene: 8. The CDR3 is 18 residues long. The CDR3 loop reads CASSGGTSGGLYQETQYF. The CDR3 DNA reads TGCGCCAGCAGCGGTGGGACTAGCGGGGGACTGTACCAAGAGACCCAGTACTTC.

The chain has TRBV29-1 and TRBJ2-7, with D possibly TRBD2 on 6 matching bases. This CDR3 region has 13 residues. Germline V CDR1 and CDR2: SQVTM, ANQGSEA. Trimming left V 4 bases short and J 2 bases short, with 12 bases between. Here the CDR3 reads CSVAATGAYEQYF. The CDR3 DNA reads TGCAGCGTTGCGGCTACGGGGGCCTACGAGCAGTACTTC.

The chain employs TRBV30 and TRBJ1-1; TRBD1 is a possible D gene (6 bases). Per germline, CDR1 GTSNPN and CDR2 SVGIG (reference sequence). V lost 5 bases, J lost 1 base, and 8 bases lay in between. The CDR3 is 12 residues long. CDR3 amino acids: CAWGQTNTEAFF. The DNA of the CDR3 is TGTGCCTGGGGACAGACGAACACTGAAGCTTTCTTT.

The chain joins TRBV27 to TRBJ1-1; the D gene is possibly TRBD1 (5 bases). CDR1 is MNHEY and CDR2 is SMNVEV in the germline V gene (reference sequence). The CDR3 consists of 13 residues. With 4 bases removed from V and 5 bases from J, the gap between germline ends came to 11 bases. The CDR3 loop is CASSWGVGTEAFF. The CDR3 DNA sequence: TGTGCCAGCAGTTGGGGGGTGGGGACTGAAGCTTTCTTT.

V is TRBV6-1 and J is TRBJ1-5, with D perhaps matching TRBD1 (5 bases). CDR3 length equals 14 residues. Per the germline V gene, CDR1 is MNHNS and CDR2 is SASEGT. V shed 2 bases and J shed 8 bases, with 13 bases lying between them. As DNA, the CDR3 is TGTGCCAGCAGTGAATCCGGGGGAGGGAAGCCCCAGCATTTT. It codes for CASSESGGGKPQHF.

J is TRBJ2-5 and V is TRBV4-2; TRBD1 might be the D (5 bases). Between the trimmed V and J ends, which lost 1 base and 2 bases, there was a span of 11 bases. Germline V gene data show CDR1 as LGHNA and CDR2 as YNFKEQ. This CDR3 contains 15 residues. CDR3 bases: TGTGCCAGCAGCCAAGCTACAGGCTATCAAGAGACCCAGTACTTC. Protein: CASSQATGYQETQYF.

The chain links TRBV27 to TRBJ1-1; TRBD1 is a possible D gene (6 bases). Germline CDR1 MNHEY, CDR2 SMNVEV (reference sequence). The length of the CDR3 is 15 residues. V lost 2 bases and J 2 bases, leaving 12 bases between the germline ends. CDR3 nucleotide sequence: TGTGCCAGCAGTTTAAAGAGGGGGATCAACACTGAAGCTTTCTTT. Residues: CASSLKRGINTEAFF.

This chain connects TRBV7-2 to TRBJ2-5, with TRBD1 as a possible D gene (6 bases). V lost 0 bases to trimming and J lost 5 bases, with 10 bases between them. The CDR3 contains 14 residues. CDR1 is SGHTA and CDR2 is FQGNSA in the germline V gene. This chain's CDR3 is CASSLAGAGETQYF. CDR3 bases: TGTGCCAGCAGCTTAGCGGGGGCAGGGGAGACCCAGTACTTC. The full variable domain, with the rest looked up from reference TRBV7-2 and TRBJ2-5, is GAGVSQSPSNKVTEKGKDVELRCDPISGHTALYWYRQSLGQGLEFLIYFQGNSAPDKSGLPSDRFSAERTGGSVSTLTIQRTQQEDSAVYLCASSLAGAGETQYFGPGTRLLVL.

The table lists this clone with a few counts. The chain has TRBV5-1 and TRBJ1-2; D might be TRBD1 (5 bases). Germline values: CDR1 SGHRS, CDR2 YFSETQ. V was clipped by 0 bases and J by 5 bases, with 14 bases between them. This CDR3 is 15 amino acids long. The CDR3 is CASSLAVGQGYGYTF. As DNA, the CDR3 is TGCGCCAGCAGCTTGGCTGTAGGCCAGGGATATGGCTACACCTTC.